This T cell receptor (beta chain) is from a study of blood T cell repertoires in COVID-19. The repertoire was sequenced with immunoSEQ multiplex PCR; TCRdb's copy has only in-frame clones and lacks some. The table includes some 110,000 clones, over 75% detected once. This TCR derives from a human donor with active COVID-19. The donor label of this sample is uncertain. Material: peripheral blood.

The CDR3 bases are TGCGCCAGCAGCTTGGACAGCTCTGGAAACACCATATATTTT. Translating gives CASSLDSSGNTIYF. The gene calls are TRBV5-1 and TRBJ1-3; D unclear. This CDR3 contains 14 residues. V shed 0 bases and J shed 0 bases, with 4 bases lying between them. The V gene's germline CDR1 is SGHRS and CDR2 YFSETQ. Combining the CDR3 with reference TRBV5-1 and TRBJ1-3 gives the whole variable domain KAGVTQTPRYLIKTRGQQVTLSCSPISGHRSVSWYQQTPGQGLQFLFEYFSETQRNKGNFPGRFSGRQFSNSRSEMNVSTLELGDSALYLCASSLDSSGNTIYFGEGSWLTVV.